This TCR beta chain was recovered during a study of tumor-infiltrating lymphocytes in oesophageal squamous cell carcinoma. MiXCR, applied by TCRdb to the PCR reads, yields one record per CDR3 protein. The sample includes some 21,000 distinct CDR3 sequences, 40% to 45% of them seen just once. The germline V gene encodes CDR1 SNHLY and CDR2 FYNNEI. V dropped 4 bases and J dropped 1 base, with 8 bases sitting between them. This CDR3 comprises 14 residues. This rearrangement joins TRBV2 to TRBJ1-5; D is uncertain. Material for sequencing was normal esophageal tissue next to the tumor. The sequence came from a male donor with esophageal squamous cell carcinoma. The CDR3 is CASSALNSNQPQHF. CDR3 DNA: TGTGCCAGCAGTGCACTTAACAGCAATCAGCCCCAGCATTTT.